This TCR beta chain derives from a study of monozygotic twins with inflammatory bowel disease. Staff drew an approximately 2.6 ml blood sample from each donor. Across eight separate reactions for each sample, cDNA was made. cDNA encoding TCRalpha and TCRbeta underwent two nested PCRs of approximately 17 and 9 cycles, each of which was followed by bead purification. TCRdb re-called the 5' RACE reads and catalogs CDR3 proteins one per entry, DNA excluded. Its clone listing holds over 350,000 distinct CDR3 sequences. CDR1 and CDR2 from the germline V gene are SGHRS and YFSETQ. The CDR3 spans 18 residues.

This chain links TRBV5-1 with TRBJ2-5; as DNA is missing, the TRBD2 call by TCRdb cannot be tested. Material: blood. The receptor comes from a human donor with ulcerative colitis or Crohn's disease, or a healthy co-twin of an affected twin (not recorded which). This chain's CDR3 is CASSLGTSGGAEQETQYF.